Listed here is a single TCR beta chain. This clone's antigen is unknown. Base qualities are not at hand, and no much larger clone is one base apart. The trial excluded patients who had a history of autoimmune disease or were on systemic immunosuppression. Peripheral blood for TCR sequencing was collected from all dose cohorts at baseline, on cycle 4 day 1, and on cycle 7 day 1. The samples were drawn from a first-in-human, open-label, multicenter phase I dose-escalation trial of ivuxolimab. Adults with locally advanced or metastatic head and neck squamous cell, hepatocellular, melanoma or renal cell carcinoma were enrolled in the trial. Before TCR sequencing, CD4+ T cells and CD8+ T cells from peripheral blood were sorted into separate populations. This sample is part of a study of OX40 agonist ivuxolimab in advanced cancers. For the wider study: Ivuxolimab, which targeted the costimulatory receptor OX40 (CD134), was an agonistic, fully human IgG2 monoclonal antibody. Intravenous ivuxolimab was administered to patients every 2 weeks at six dose levels: 0.01, 0.1, 0.3, 1.5, 3 and 10 mg/kg. Of the roughly 50 dose-escalation patients, hepatocellular carcinoma was present in 19, melanoma in approximately 15, renal cell carcinoma in 9 and head and neck cancer in 9. In the dose-escalation cohort, around four fifths of patients were male, and the mean age was 60 years with a range of roughly 23 to 79. Patients were allowed to have had prior anti-PD-1, anti-PD-L1 or anti-CTLA-4 therapy, and roughly 40% of the dose-escalation patients had previously received checkpoint inhibitors. The paper describes the monotherapy dose-escalation part (N ≈ 49 patients) of the phase I trial of ivuxolimab. Partial responses occurred in three dose-escalation patients, of whom one had hepatocellular carcinoma and two had cutaneous melanoma. Peripheral TCRbeta sequencing was intended to test whether TCR sequence diversity was altered and clonal T-cell expansion was caused by ivuxolimab.

The paper as a whole reports these results and caveats: Low levels of normalized T-cell clonal expansion were also seen in some patients who did not respond. After ivuxolimab, expanded clones were on average more numerous among CD8+ T cells than among CD4+ T cells. Antigen specificity was not determined for the clonally expanded peripheral T cells. Partial responders in the 0.1-3.0 mg/kg groups had among the lowest normalized peripheral clonal expansion, especially among CD8+ T cells. At doses of 0.1 to 3.0 mg/kg, clonal expansion of both CD4+ and CD8+ blood T cells was observed from baseline to week 6.

From the germline V gene, CDR1 is SQVTM and CDR2 is ANQGSEA. The CDR3 spans 12 residues, from the cysteine through the phenylalanine. Of all the DNA, just the CDR3 is kept, 36 bases in frame from base 1. Trimming at the junction amounts to 7 bases on V and 2 bases on J, and the germline ends lie 8 bases apart. Genomic DNA was extracted from sorted cells for sequencing of the TCRbeta CDR3 region. The immunoSEQ Assay was used for sequencing of TCRbeta CDR3 regions. TCRdb mirrors the immuneACCESS table, restricted to in-frame sequences. Some clones are absent from its copies; in checked studies, under half trace to an unresolved V gene, and the reason for the others is unknown. This sample lists 52,000 or so clones; approximately 91% were detected once. Together, the top ten hold 11% of the sample.

This clonotype was obtained from an adult with an advanced solid tumor such as melanoma, head and neck, liver or kidney cancer. The V and J segments used are TRBV29-1 and TRBJ2-2; the D gene is unclear. Specimen: CD4+ or CD8+ T cells sorted from blood, collected in a trial of the OX40 agonist ivuxolimab. The CDR3: CSAPPNTGELFF. DNA sequence: TGCAGCGCACCCCCAAACACCGGGGAGCTGTTTTTT.